This T cell receptor beta chain was sequenced for a study of T cell responses to AZD1222 COVID-19 vaccine. The V gene's germline CDR1 is SQVTM and CDR2 ANQGSEA. V lost 7 bases, J lost 0 bases, and 14 bases stayed unmatched. This CDR3 has 16 residues. Sequencing used immunoSEQ multiplex PCR; TCRdb keeps in-frame clones, though not all of them. The sample has 70,000 to 75,000 clones, roughly 80% seen once. The sequence was obtained from an adult who received the AZD1222 COVID-19 vaccine. The genes are TRBV29-1 and TRBJ1-2, with TRBD1 identical over 7 bases. The input for sequencing was peripheral blood, taken 28 days after the second AZD1222 dose. The CDR3: CSAGGSEGQTNYGYTF. CDR3 nucleotide sequence: TGCAGCGCTGGTGGGTCGGAGGGACAGACTAACTATGGCTACACCTTC.